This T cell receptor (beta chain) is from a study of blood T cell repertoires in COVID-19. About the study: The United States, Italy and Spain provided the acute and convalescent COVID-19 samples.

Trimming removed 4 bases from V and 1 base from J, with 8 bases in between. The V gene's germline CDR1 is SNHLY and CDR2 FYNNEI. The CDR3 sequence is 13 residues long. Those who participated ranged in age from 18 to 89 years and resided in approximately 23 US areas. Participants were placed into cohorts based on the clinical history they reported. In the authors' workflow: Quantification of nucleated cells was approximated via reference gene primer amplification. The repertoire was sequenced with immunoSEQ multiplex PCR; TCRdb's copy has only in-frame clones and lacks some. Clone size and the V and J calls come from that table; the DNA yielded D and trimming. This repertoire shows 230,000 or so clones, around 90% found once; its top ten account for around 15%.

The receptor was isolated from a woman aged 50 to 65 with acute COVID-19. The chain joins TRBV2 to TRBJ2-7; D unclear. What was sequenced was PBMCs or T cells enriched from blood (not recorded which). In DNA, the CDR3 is TGTGCCAGCAGTGTGACAACGTCCTACGAGCAGTACTTC. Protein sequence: CASSVTTSYEQYF.